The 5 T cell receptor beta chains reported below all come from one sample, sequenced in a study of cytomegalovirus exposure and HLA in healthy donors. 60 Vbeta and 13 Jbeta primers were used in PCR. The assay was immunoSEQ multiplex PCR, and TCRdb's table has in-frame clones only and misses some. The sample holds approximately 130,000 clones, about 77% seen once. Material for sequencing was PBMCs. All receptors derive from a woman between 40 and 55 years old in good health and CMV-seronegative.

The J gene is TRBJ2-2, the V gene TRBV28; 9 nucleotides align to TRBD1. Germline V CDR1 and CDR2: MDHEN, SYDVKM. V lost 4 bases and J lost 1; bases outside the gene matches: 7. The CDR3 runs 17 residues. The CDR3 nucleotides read TGTGCCAGCAGTTCACATAGGGACAGGGTGAACACCGGGGAGCTGTTTTTT. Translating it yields CASSSHRDRVNTGELFF.

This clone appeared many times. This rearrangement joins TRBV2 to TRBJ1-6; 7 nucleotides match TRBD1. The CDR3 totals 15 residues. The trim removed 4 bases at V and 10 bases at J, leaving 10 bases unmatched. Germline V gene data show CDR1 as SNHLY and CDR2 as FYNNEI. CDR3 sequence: CASSGYRGNGSPLHF. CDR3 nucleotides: TGTGCCAGCAGTGGCTACAGGGGAAACGGATCACCCCTCCACTTT.

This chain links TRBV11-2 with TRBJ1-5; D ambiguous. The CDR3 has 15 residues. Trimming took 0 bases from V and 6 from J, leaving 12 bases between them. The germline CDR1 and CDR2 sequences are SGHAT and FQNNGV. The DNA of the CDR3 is TGTGCCAGCAGCTTAGATCGGGAAGGATTTCAGCCCCAGCATTTT. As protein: CASSLDREGFQPQHF.

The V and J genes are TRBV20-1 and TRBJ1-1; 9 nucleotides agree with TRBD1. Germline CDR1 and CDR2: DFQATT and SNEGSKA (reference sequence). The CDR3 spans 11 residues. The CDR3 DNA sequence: TGCGGACCTCGGGACAGGGTTGAAGCTTTCTTT. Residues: CGPRDRVEAFF.

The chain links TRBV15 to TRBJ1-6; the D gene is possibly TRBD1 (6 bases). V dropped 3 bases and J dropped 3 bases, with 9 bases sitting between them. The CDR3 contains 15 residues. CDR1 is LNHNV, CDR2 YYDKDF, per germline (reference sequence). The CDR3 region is CATSSTGNYNSPLHF. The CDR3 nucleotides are TGTGCCACCAGCAGTACAGGGAACTATAATTCACCCCTCCACTTT.